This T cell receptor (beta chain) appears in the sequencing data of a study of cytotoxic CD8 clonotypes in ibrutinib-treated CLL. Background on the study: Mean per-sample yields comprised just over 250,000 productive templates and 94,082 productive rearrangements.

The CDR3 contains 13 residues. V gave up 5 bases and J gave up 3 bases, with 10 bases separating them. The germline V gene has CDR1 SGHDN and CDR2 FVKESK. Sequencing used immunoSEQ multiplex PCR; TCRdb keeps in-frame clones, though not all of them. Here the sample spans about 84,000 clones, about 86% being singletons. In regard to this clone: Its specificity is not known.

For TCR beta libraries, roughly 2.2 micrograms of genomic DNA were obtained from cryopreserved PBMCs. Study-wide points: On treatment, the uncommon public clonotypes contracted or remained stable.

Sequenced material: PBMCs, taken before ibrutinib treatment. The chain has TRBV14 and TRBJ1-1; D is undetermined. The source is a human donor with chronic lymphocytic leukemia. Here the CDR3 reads CASSSHSYTEAFF. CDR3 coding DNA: TGTGCCAGCAGCTCTCATTCGTACACTGAAGCTTTCTTT. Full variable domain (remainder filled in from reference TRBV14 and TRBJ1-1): EAGVTQFPSHSVIEKGQTVTLRCDPISGHDNLYWYRRVMGKEIKFLLHFVKESKQDESGMPNNRFLAERTGGTYSTLKVQPAELEDSGVYFCASSSHSYTEAFFGQGTRLTVV.